One T cell receptor (beta chain) is described in this entry. Its target is not known. Using immunoSEQ multiplex PCR, the repertoire was profiled, and TCRdb retains in-frame clones only, with some absent. The sample includes roughly 30,000 clones, approximately 82% of them seen just once. Sample time point: recipient sample about 28 days before transplant, after cytoreduction. Blood collection times were about day -28 and days 30, 100, 180 posttransplant. This entry belongs to a study of T cell clonotyping in hematopoietic cell transplantation. Study outcomes and limitations: Pathologically expanded recipient clonotypes increased progressively from day 30 to day 180 as diversity fell.

CDR3 length equals 13 residues. The V end was cut by 1 base, the J end by 4 bases, with 8 bases between. CDR1 SGHRS and CDR2 YFSETQ come from the germline V gene. The origin of this receptor is a man in his forties with acute myeloid leukemia. Some clones in this sample may be carry-over from other donors' samples. The V and J genes are TRBV5-1 and TRBJ1-1; D gene uncertain. Sequences were derived from peripheral blood mononuclear cells, sampled before stem cell transplant. The CDR3 nucleotides are TGCGCCAGCAGCTTGTCACCCCTCACTGAAGCTTTCTTT. Its protein product is CASSLSPLTEAFF. The whole variable domain, remainder taken from reference TRBV5-1 and TRBJ1-1, is KAGVTQTPRYLIKTRGQQVTLSCSPISGHRSVSWYQQTPGQGLQFLFEYFSETQRNKGNFPGRFSGRQFSNSRSEMNVSTLELGDSALYLCASSLSPLTEAFFGQGTRLTVV.